This T cell receptor beta chain was captured by sequencing in a study of chemoradiotherapy in HPV16-positive cancers. Notes on the study in general: In HPV16-positive patients, HPV-responsive T-cell expansion tracked better recurrence-free survival.

For this clone: As yet, its antigen is unknown.

Assay used: immunoSEQ multiplex PCR; TCRdb lists only in-frame clones, some missing. The sample has some 6,000 clones, 78% seen once. The trim removed 1 base at V and 1 base at J, leaving 2 bases unmatched. Per the germline V gene, CDR1 is KGHSH and CDR2 is LQKENI. The length of the CDR3 is 15 residues. The rearrangement links TRBV18 to TRBJ2-7; 9 nucleotides align to TRBD2. Sampling took place from a patient who underwent chemoradiotherapy. The sequence came from a human donor with HPV-associated anogenital cancer. The CDR3 reads CASSPLSGGSYEQYF. For the CDR3, the DNA is TGTGCCAGCTCACCACTCAGCGGGGGGTCCTACGAGCAGTACTTC.